The 21 T cell receptor beta chains listed next were all sequenced from one sample in a study of T cells in Graves' hyperthyroidism and ophthalmopathy. The TCR beta CDR3 regions underwent amplification using RNA transcripts as the source. When the TCR CDR3 underwent first-round RT-PCR, the HTBI primer set was used. TCRdb independently ran MiXCR on the multiplex PCR reads; one entry per CDR3 protein. The sample has some 600,000 distinct CDR3 sequences; over 11% are singletons. The specimen sequenced was blood. The receptors come from a woman in her 30s with Graves' hyperthyroidism that later progressed to Graves' ophthalmopathy.

This clonotype has more than one count but fewer than ten. The CDR3 DNA reads TGTGCCAGTAGTATAGGTCCGCAGCTTGAAGCTTTCTTT. Translated: CASSIGPQLEAFF. V gene TRBV19 combines with J gene TRBJ1-1; no definite D call. The germline CDR1 and CDR2 sequences are LNHDA and SQIVND (reference sequence). V gave up 1 base and J gave up 7 bases, with 10 bases separating them. The CDR3 has 13 residues.

Many counts were recorded for this clonotype. V gene TRBV6-1 combines with J gene TRBJ2-5; D might be TRBD2 (5 bases). The germline V gene has CDR1 MNHNS and CDR2 SASEGT. Trimming left V 7 bases short and J 5 bases short, with 14 bases between. This CDR3 comprises 13 residues. CDR3 bases: TGTGCCAGCATGAGGGATTTGGTGGAGACCCAGTACTTC. Protein: CASMRDLVETQYF.

This clonotype was seen at least ten times. The chain combines TRBV14 with TRBJ2-1; 16 bases are a match to TRBD2. Trimming cost V 2 bases and J 5 bases; bases outside gene matches: 9. CDR1 is SGHDN, CDR2 FVKESK, per germline. The CDR3 consists of 19 residues. For the CDR3, the DNA is TGTGCCAGCAGCCAAACGGGACTAGCGGGAGGGCCGGGTAACAATGAGCAGTTCTTC. Protein: CASSQTGLAGGPGNNEQFF.

The J gene is TRBJ2-7, the V gene TRBV7-2; 12 bases are shared with TRBD2. The junction had 5 bases not matched to a gene; V was cut back by 3 bases and J by 5 bases. The CDR3 is 15 amino acids. Germline lookup yields CDR1 SGHTA and CDR2 FQGNSA. The CDR3 sequence: CASSFRLAGEHEQYF. As DNA, the CDR3 is TGTGCCAGCAGCTTCCGACTAGCGGGAGAACACGAGCAGTACTTC.

There are many counts of this clonotype. The chain couples TRBV12-3 or TRBV12-4 to TRBJ1-2, with 12 nucleotides matching TRBD1. The CDR3 is 16 amino acids. The junction had 6 bases not matched to a gene; V was cut back by 0 bases and J by 7 bases. CDR3 in amino acids: CASSLATGQGAVGYTF. Here the CDR3 DNA reads TGTGCCAGCAGTTTAGCGACGGGACAGGGGGCGGTTGGCTACACCTTC.

This rearrangement joins TRBV27 to TRBJ1-1, with D perhaps matching TRBD1 (5 bases). The CDR3 extends over 17 amino acids. V was clipped by 3 bases and J by 0 bases, with 17 bases between them. Germline V CDR1 and CDR2: MNHEY, SMNVEV (reference sequence). Here the CDR3 reads CASSFTTTTVLNTEAFF. For the CDR3, the DNA is TGTGCCAGCAGTTTCACTACCACGACAGTACTGAACACTGAAGCTTTCTTT.

The CDR3 here is CASSLQGAGGQETQYF. DNA for the CDR3: TGTGCCAGCAGCCTACAGGGGGCGGGAGGGCAAGAGACCCAGTACTTC. This chain links TRBV6-1 with TRBJ2-5; D might be TRBD1 or TRBD2, each matching 9 bases. The germline V gene encodes CDR1 MNHNS and CDR2 SASEGT. Trimming shortened V by 6 bases and J by 2 bases, and 19 bases separated the two germline ends. The CDR3 totals 16 residues.

V gene TRBV4-2 combines with J gene TRBJ1-2; maybe TRBD1 (6 bases). This CDR3 is 15 amino acids long. CDR1 and CDR2 from the germline V gene are LGHNA and YNFKEQ. With 1 base removed from V and 0 bases from J, the gap between germline ends came to 9 bases. Here the CDR3 DNA reads TGTGCCAGCAGCCAAGCAGGGGTCCCTAACTATGGCTACACCTTC. Amino acids: CASSQAGVPNYGYTF.

The rearrangement links TRBV12-5 to TRBJ2-7; D uncertain. Germline V gives CDR1 LGHNT, CDR2 FRNRAP. CDR3 length: 13 amino acids. Trimming took off 6 bases at V and 2 bases at J, with 11 bases between the two ends. Here the CDR3 reads CASGTGLTYEQYF. In DNA form, the CDR3 reads TGTGCTAGTGGAACGGGTCTTACCTACGAGCAGTACTTC.

There are many counts of this clonotype. The chain couples TRBV7-9 to TRBJ2-7; D is undetermined. This CDR3 is built from 11 residues. V lost 3 bases and J lost 4, with 4 bases in between. Germline V gene data show CDR1 as SEHNR and CDR2 as FQNEAQ (reference sequence). This CDR3 is CASSFEYEQYF. The CDR3, as DNA: TGTGCCAGCAGCTTCGAATACGAGCAGTACTTC. The whole variable domain, filled in from reference TRBV7-9 and TRBJ2-7, reads DTGVSQNPRHKITKRGQNVTFRCDPISEHNRLYWYRQTLGQGPEFLTYFQNEAQLEKSRLLSDRFSAERPKGSFSTLEIQRTEQGDSAMYLCASSFEYEQYFGPGTRLTVT.

The genes are TRBV9 and TRBJ2-7, with 14 positions matching TRBD2. Germline loops: CDR1 SGDLS, CDR2 YYNGEE. The CDR3 totals 16 residues. Trimming took 3 bases from V and 3 from J; bases not matched to a gene: 5. The CDR3 region is CASSEGLAGDHYEQYF. The CDR3 coding sequence is TGTGCCAGCAGCGAGGGACTAGCGGGGGACCACTACGAGCAGTACTTC.

As to this clonotype: The junction and the germline gene differ at one end; a read error may be behind it. The chain uses TRBV14 and TRBJ1-1; D is uncertain. Germline CDR1 is SGHDN and CDR2 is FVKESK. The CDR3 consists of 15 residues. The CDR3 spells CASCQGNLWNTEAFF. The CDR3 coding sequence is TGTGCCAGCTGCCAAGGAAACCTATGGAACACTGAAGCTTTCTTT.

The J gene is TRBJ1-2, the V gene TRBV19, with 7 bases fitting TRBD1. This CDR3 spans 15 amino acids. The trim removed 3 bases at V and 3 bases at J, leaving 7 bases unmatched. Germline V gene lookup returns CDR1 LNHDA and CDR2 SQIVND (reference sequence). CDR3 protein: CASSIRAGGDYGYTF. The CDR3 nucleotides are TGTGCCAGTAGTATCCGGGCAGGGGGTGACTATGGCTACACCTTC.

V is TRBV5-1 and J is TRBJ2-5; D possibly corresponds to TRBD2 (5 bases). Per germline, CDR1 SGHRS and CDR2 YFSETQ. V was shortened by 2 bases and J by 2 bases, with 10 bases between the two germline ends. The CDR3 covers 14 residues. The CDR3: CASSFDPGQETQYF. Here the CDR3 DNA reads TGCGCCAGCAGCTTTGATCCGGGACAAGAGACCCAGTACTTC.

This chain uses TRBV28 with TRBJ1-1; D ambiguous. V lost 1 base to trimming and J lost 1 base, with 7 bases between them. The CDR3 covers 14 residues. Germline V CDR1 and CDR2: MDHEN, SYDVKM. CDR3 coding DNA: TGTGCCAGCAGTTTATTGGTGCCGAACACTGAAGCTTTCTTT. The encoded protein is CASSLLVPNTEAFF.

This clonotype was recorded at least ten times. V is TRBV6-1 and J is TRBJ1-1; D is possibly TRBD1 (5 bases). Between the trimmed V and J ends, which lost 6 bases and 3 bases, there was a span of 23 bases. The CDR3 spans 17 residues. CDR1 MNHNS and CDR2 SASEGT come from the germline V gene. The CDR3, as DNA: TGTGCCAGCAGGCTAGACATACTAGGGGAGTCGGACACTGAAGCTTTCTTT. It is translated as CASRLDILGESDTEAFF.

This rearrangement joins TRBV12-3 or TRBV12-4 to TRBJ2-1; 10 positions agree with TRBD2. The CDR3 is 16 residues long. The ends lost 9 bases at V and 4 bases at J; junction bases unmatched: 12. CDR3 loop: CASTRTSGPLYNEQFF. CDR3 DNA sequence: TGTGCCAGTACCCGGACTAGCGGCCCATTATACAATGAGCAGTTCTTC.

The chain links TRBV27 to TRBJ2-7, with 11 bases aligning to TRBD2. This CDR3 comprises 15 residues. Germline V lookup: CDR1 MNHEY, CDR2 SMNVEV (reference sequence). With 3 bases clipped from V and 3 bases from J, the junction kept 4 bases outside the gene matches. CDR3 nucleotides: TGTGCCAGCAGTTTTAGCGGGAGGGCCGTCTACGAGCAGTACTTC. As protein: CASSFSGRAVYEQYF.

Notes on this clonotype: A much larger clonotype is one base distant, so this may be a read error. This sequence joins TRBV12-3 or TRBV12-4 and TRBJ1-2, with 8 bases fitting TRBD1. With V trimmed by 8 bases and J by 8 bases, 7 bases remained unmatched. The CDR3 covers 12 residues. CDR3 region: CASGRTGSGYTF. The DNA of the CDR3 is TGTGCCAGCGGCCGGACAGGGAGCGGCTACACCTTC.

The V and J genes are TRBV19 and TRBJ2-3, with 10 positions matching TRBD2. The germline V gene encodes CDR1 LNHDA and CDR2 SQIVND (reference sequence). This CDR3 has 16 amino acids. J was trimmed by 5 bases and V by 4 bases; bases with no gene match: 9. Here the CDR3 reads CASSTLAGEGRDTQYF. The CDR3 bases are TGTGCCAGTAGTACTCTAGCGGGAGAGGGTAGAGATACGCAGTATTTT.

The chain employs TRBV4-1 and TRBJ2-7; weak D call: TRBD1 (6 bases). CDR3 length: 16 amino acids. Germline-derived CDR1 and CDR2 are MGHRA and YSYEKL. V lost 4 bases, J lost 7 bases, and 23 bases lay in between. The CDR3 DNA is TGCGCCAGCAGCCGAGGGGGATCCGGCCAATCAATAGAGCAGTACTTC. This encodes CASSRGGSGQSIEQYF.